The T cell receptor beta chain under discussion was sequenced for a study of shared T cell receptors in the human thymus. Assay: immunoSEQ multiplex PCR; the TCRdb copy retains only in-frame clones and omits some. This table has hundreds of thousands of clones, approximately 88% appearing once. The data also belong to a second study, concerning human thymus T cells.

This clonotype was sampled from a boy in the first two years of life with a congenital heart defect. The sample was thymocytes.

CDR3 residues: CASTDKAGVGTDTQYF. The CDR3 coding sequence is TGTGCCAGCACCGACAAAGCGGGAGTAGGGACAGATACGCAGTATTTT. This chain uses TRBV27 with TRBJ2-3; 8 bases agree with TRBD2. The J segment lost 3 bases and the V segment lost 7 bases, leaving 12 bases of the junction unmatched. Per the germline V gene, CDR1 is MNHEY and CDR2 is SMNVEV (reference sequence). The CDR3 contains 16 residues.